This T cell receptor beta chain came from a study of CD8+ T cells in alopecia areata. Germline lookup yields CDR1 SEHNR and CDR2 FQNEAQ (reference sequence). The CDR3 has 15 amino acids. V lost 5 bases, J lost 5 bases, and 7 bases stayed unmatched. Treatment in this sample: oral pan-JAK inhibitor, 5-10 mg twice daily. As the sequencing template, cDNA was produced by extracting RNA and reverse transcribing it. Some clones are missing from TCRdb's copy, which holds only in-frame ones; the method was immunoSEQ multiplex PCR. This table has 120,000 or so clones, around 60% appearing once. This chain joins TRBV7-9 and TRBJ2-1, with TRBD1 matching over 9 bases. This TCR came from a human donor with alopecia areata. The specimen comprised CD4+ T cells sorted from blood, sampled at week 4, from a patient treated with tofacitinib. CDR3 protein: CASSVGTGRNNEQFF. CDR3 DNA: TGTGCCAGCAGCGTCGGGACAGGGCGTAACAATGAGCAGTTCTTC.